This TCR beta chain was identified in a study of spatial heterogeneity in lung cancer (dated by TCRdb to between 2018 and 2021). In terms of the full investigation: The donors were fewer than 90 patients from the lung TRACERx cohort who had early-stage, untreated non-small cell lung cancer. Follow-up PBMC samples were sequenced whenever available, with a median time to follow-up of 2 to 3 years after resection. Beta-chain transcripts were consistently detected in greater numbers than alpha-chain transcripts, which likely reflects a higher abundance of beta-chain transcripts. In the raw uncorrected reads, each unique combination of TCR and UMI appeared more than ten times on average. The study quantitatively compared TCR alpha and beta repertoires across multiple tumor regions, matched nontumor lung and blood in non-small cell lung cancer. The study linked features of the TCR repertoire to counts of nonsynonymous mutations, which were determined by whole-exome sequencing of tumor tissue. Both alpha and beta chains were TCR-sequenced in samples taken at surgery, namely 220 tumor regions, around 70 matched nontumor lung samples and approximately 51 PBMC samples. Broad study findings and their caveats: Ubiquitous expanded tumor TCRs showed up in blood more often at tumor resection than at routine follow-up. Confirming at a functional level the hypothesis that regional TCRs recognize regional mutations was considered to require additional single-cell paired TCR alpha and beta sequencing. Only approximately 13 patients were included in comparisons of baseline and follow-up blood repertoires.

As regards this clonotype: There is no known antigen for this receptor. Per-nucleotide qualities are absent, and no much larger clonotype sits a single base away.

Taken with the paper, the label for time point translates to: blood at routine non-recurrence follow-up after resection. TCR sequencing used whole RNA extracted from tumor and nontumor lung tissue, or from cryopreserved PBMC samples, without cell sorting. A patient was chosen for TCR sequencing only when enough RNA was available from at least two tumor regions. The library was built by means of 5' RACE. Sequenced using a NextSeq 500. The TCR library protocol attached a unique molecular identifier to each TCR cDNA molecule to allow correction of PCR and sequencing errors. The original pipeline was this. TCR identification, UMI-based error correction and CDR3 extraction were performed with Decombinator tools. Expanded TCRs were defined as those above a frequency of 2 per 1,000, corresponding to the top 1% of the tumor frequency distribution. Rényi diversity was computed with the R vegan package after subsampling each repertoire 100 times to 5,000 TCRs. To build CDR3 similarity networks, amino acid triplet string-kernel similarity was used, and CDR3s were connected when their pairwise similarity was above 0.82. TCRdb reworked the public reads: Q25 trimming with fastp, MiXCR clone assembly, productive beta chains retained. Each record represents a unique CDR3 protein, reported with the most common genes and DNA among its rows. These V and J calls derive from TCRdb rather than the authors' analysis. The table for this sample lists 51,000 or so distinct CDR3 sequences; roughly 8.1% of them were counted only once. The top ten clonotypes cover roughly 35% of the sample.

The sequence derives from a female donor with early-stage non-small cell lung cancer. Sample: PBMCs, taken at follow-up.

The CDR3 protein sequence reads: CSAHAGAGNQPQHF. Read as DNA, the sequence is TGCAGTGCTCACGCAGGGGCGGGCAATCAGCCCCAGCATTTT. The chain employs TRBV20-1 and TRBJ1-5; tentative D gene TRBD1, with 6 bases matching. Based on the germline V gene (reference sequence), the CDR1 and CDR2 sequences are DFQATT and SNEGSKA. V sheds 5 bases and J sheds 2 bases, leaving 13 bases between their ends. Measured from the cysteine to the phenylalanine, the CDR3 is 14 residues long. Of the read, only the CDR3 DNA is kept; its 42 bases are in frame from base 1.